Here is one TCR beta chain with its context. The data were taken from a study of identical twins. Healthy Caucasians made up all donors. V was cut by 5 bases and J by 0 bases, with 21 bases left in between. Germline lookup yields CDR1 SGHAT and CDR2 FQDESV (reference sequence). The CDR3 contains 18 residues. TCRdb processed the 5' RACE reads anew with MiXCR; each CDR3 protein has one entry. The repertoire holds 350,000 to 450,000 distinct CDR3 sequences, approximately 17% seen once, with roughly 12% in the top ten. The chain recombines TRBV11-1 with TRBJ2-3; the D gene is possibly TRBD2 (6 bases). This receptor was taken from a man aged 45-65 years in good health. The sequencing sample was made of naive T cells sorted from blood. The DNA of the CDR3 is TGTGCCAGCAGCCCCAGTATAATAGCGGCTTTTAGCACAGATACGCAGTATTTT. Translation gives CASSPSIIAAFSTDTQYF. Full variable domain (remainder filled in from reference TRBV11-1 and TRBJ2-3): EAEVAQSPRYKITEKSQAVAFWCDPISGHATLYWYRQILGQGPELLVQFQDESVVDDSQLPKDRFSAERLKGVDSTLKIQPAELGDSAMYLCASSPSIIAAFSTDTQYFGPGTRLTVL.